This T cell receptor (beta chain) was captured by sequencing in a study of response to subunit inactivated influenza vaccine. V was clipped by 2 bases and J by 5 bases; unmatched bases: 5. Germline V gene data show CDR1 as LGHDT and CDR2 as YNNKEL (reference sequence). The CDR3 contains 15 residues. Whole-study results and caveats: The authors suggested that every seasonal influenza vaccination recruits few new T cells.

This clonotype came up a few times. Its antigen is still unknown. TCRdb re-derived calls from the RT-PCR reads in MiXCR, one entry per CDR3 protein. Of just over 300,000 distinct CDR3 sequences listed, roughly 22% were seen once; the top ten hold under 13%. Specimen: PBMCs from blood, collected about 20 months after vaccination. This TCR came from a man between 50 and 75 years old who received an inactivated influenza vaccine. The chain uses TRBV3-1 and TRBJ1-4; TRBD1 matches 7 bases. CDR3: CASSQRGGANEKLFF. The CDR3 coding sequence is TGTGCCAGCAGCCAAAGAGGGGGCGCGAATGAAAAACTGTTTTTT.